The 4 T cell receptor beta chains presented below share a single source sample, sequenced in a study of CD8 T cells in ankylosing spondylitis. TCRdb used MiXCR to reprocess the 5' RACE reads, holding one entry per CDR3 protein. The profile shows 200,000 to 300,000 distinct CDR3 sequences, under 35% of them singletons. Sample: blood, either unsorted or a sorted T cell fraction (not recorded which). These receptors came from a male donor with ankylosing spondylitis or in good health (not recorded which).

This chain connects TRBV7-6 to TRBJ2-3; 9 bases line up with TRBD2. The CDR3 covers 16 residues. CDR1 is SGHVS, CDR2 FNYEAQ, per germline. V was pared by 5 bases and J by 0 bases, with 6 bases of the junction left unmatched. This CDR3 is CASSHLAGSSTDTQYF. CDR3 sequence (DNA): TGTGCCAGCAGCCACCTAGCGGGGTCTAGCACAGATACGCAGTATTTT.

This clonotype was detected ten times or more. This chain links TRBV20-1 with TRBJ2-3; a weak D match, TRBD2 (6 bases). Per the germline V gene, CDR1 is DFQATT and CDR2 is SNEGSKA (reference sequence). V lost 6 bases, J lost 1 base, and 17 bases lay in between. The CDR3 runs to 15 residues. The DNA for the CDR3 is TGCAGTGCCGACACGGTAACGGGGGGCACAGATACGCAGTATTTT. This encodes CSADTVTGGTDTQYF.

The rearrangement links TRBV11-1 to TRBJ2-1, with D perhaps matching TRBD2 (5 bases). The CDR3 loop spans 18 amino acids. The germline V and J ends were trimmed by 7 bases and 6 bases, with 28 bases remaining between them. CDR1 is SGHAT, CDR2 FQDESV, per germline (reference sequence). DNA for the CDR3: TGTGCCAGCACTCGCACCGGGGTGGGTAAACCTCGGACCAATGAGCAGTTCTTC. This encodes CASTRTGVGKPRTNEQFF.

Here the CDR3 reads CASSPRDRAFNEQFF. The CDR3, as DNA: TGTGCCAGCAGTCCCCGGGACAGGGCCTTCAATGAGCAGTTCTTC. This chain connects TRBV12-3 or TRBV12-4 to TRBJ2-1, with 9 bases fitting TRBD1. The J segment lost 6 bases and the V segment lost 5 bases, leaving 8 bases of the junction unmatched. The length of the CDR3 is 15 residues.